This entry lists 32 T cell receptor beta chains sequenced from one sample in a study of PD-L1 blockade in urothelial cancer. The assay was immunoSEQ multiplex PCR, and TCRdb's table has in-frame clones only and misses some. The sample shows around 110,000 clones, approximately 90% of them seen only once. Documented time point: peripheral blood 6 weeks after treatment start. The specimen comprised PBMCs, sampled around atezolizumab (anti-PD-L1) treatment. The receptors originated from a man between 60 and 70 years old with urothelial cancer.

The chain carries TRBV7-9 and TRBJ2-3, with TRBD1 matching over 8 bases. Germline CDR1 and CDR2: SEHNR and FQNEAQ (reference sequence). The V and J ends lost 5 bases and 6 bases, in that order; junction bases with no gene match: 7. This CDR3 is 14 amino acids long. The CDR3 here is CASSQTGVVDTQYF. The CDR3 bases are TGTGCCAGCAGCCAGACAGGGGTGGTGGATACGCAGTATTTT.

The DNA for the CDR3 is TGTGCCAGCAGCCGGGGTCAAGCCCTCGAAGAGCAGTACTTC. It specifies CASSRGQALEEQYF. The rearrangement joins TRBV5-4 to TRBJ2-7; a weak D match, TRBD2 (5 bases). Per germline, CDR1 SGHNT and CDR2 YYREEE (reference sequence). This CDR3 region has 14 residues. With 4 bases removed from V and 7 bases from J, the gap between germline ends came to 18 bases.

The rearrangement joins TRBV7-9 to TRBJ2-5; TRBD2 matches at 8 bases. J was trimmed by 1 base and V by 5 bases; bases with no gene match: 12. The CDR3 is 17 residues long. Germline V CDR1 and CDR2: SEHNR, FQNEAQ (reference sequence). CDR3 residues: CASSEPFSGEVQETQYF. The DNA for the CDR3 is TGTGCCAGCAGCGAGCCCTTTAGCGGGGAAGTCCAAGAGACCCAGTACTTC.

The chain couples TRBV10-3 to TRBJ2-7; the D is unclear. This CDR3 has 11 amino acids. Germline-derived CDR1 and CDR2 are ENHRY and SYGVKD. V lost 6 bases and J lost 4, with 7 bases in between. In DNA, the CDR3 is TGTGCCATCAGATTCGGTTACGAGCAGTACTTC. Amino acids: CAIRFGYEQYF.

The rearrangement joins TRBV7-9 to TRBJ2-1; D is perhaps TRBD2 (6 bases). CDR3 length equals 11 residues. CDR1 is SEHNR, CDR2 FQNEAQ, per germline (reference sequence). V was pared by 5 bases and J by 13 bases, with 12 bases between. The CDR3 reads CASSRDWDQFF. CDR3 nucleotides: TGTGCCAGCAGCCGGGACTGGGACCAGTTCTTC.

This clone is a singleton in its sample. This sequence joins TRBV19 and TRBJ2-1, with D possibly TRBD2 on 7 matching bases. The V end lost 0 bases, the J end lost 0 bases, and 12 bases lay between the germline ends. From germline, CDR1 is LNHDA and CDR2 SQIVND (reference sequence). The CDR3 is 17 amino acids. In DNA form, the CDR3 reads TGTGCCAGTAGTATAGATCGGGGGGCCAGCTCCTACAATGAGCAGTTCTTC. It specifies CASSIDRGASSYNEQFF.

This chain uses TRBV5-4 with TRBJ2-3, with 13 bases lining up with TRBD2. J was trimmed by 3 bases and V by 2 bases; bases with no gene match: 3. This CDR3 has 16 amino acids. Germline V gene sequence: CDR1 SGHNT, CDR2 YYREEE (reference sequence). The DNA of the CDR3 is TGTGCCAGCAGCTTACGACTAGCGGGAGGTACAGATACGCAGTATTTT. Translated: CASSLRLAGGTDTQYF.

V usage is TRBV19 and J usage is TRBJ2-7; maybe TRBD2 (6 bases). The V gene's germline CDR1 is LNHDA and CDR2 SQIVND (reference sequence). V was trimmed by 3 bases and J by 2 bases, leaving 11 bases between them. This CDR3 comprises 14 residues. In DNA form, the CDR3 reads TGTGCCAGTAGTATTGTGGGCGGGACCTACGAGCAGTACTTC. It encodes CASSIVGGTYEQYF.

Only one count was recorded for this clone. The chain carries TRBV18 and TRBJ2-5; possible D gene TRBD2, 5 bases. The CDR3 has 15 amino acids. From germline, CDR1 is KGHSH and CDR2 LQKENI. Trimming shortened V by 1 base and J by 5 bases, and 14 bases separated the two germline ends. CDR3 nucleotides: TGTGCCAGCTCACCACTAAGCGGTAGAATTGAGACCCAGTACTTC. Its protein product is CASSPLSGRIETQYF.

The chain's CDR3 is CASSPPGLYTGELFF. DNA for the CDR3: TGTGCCAGCAGCCCCCCGGGACTGTACACCGGGGAGCTGTTTTTT. The chain combines TRBV5-6 with TRBJ2-2, with a tentative D call TRBD2 (6 bases). V lost 4 bases, J lost 3 bases, and 13 bases lay in between. The germline V gene encodes CDR1 SGHDT and CDR2 YYEEEE. This CDR3 is built from 15 residues.

This chain links TRBV6-6 with TRBJ2-2; D is unclear. V lost 6 bases, J lost 3 bases, and 14 bases lay in between. The CDR3 is 15 residues long. From germline, CDR1 is MNHNY and CDR2 SVGAGI (reference sequence). The CDR3 loop is CASSRTMSDTGELFF. DNA for the CDR3: TGTGCCAGCAGCAGAACTATGTCGGACACCGGGGAGCTGTTTTTT.

The rearrangement uses TRBV7-6 and TRBJ2-5; 8 bases are shared with TRBD1. V lost 5 bases to trimming and J lost 0 bases; unmatched junction nucleotides: 5. CDR3 length: 15 amino acids. Germline lookup yields CDR1 SGHVS and CDR2 FNYEAQ. For the CDR3, the DNA is TGTGCCAGCAGCCGGACAGGGAACTACCAAGAGACCCAGTACTTC. Encoded protein: CASSRTGNYQETQYF. Drawing the rest from reference TRBV7-6 and TRBJ2-5, the complete variable domain is GAGVSQSPRYKVTKRGQDVALRCDPISGHVSLYWYRQALGQGPEFLTYFNYEAQQDKSGLPNDRFSAERPEGSISTLTIQRTEQRDSAMYRCASSRTGNYQETQYFGPGTRLLVL.

The chain combines TRBV7-9 with TRBJ1-5, with 10 bases aligning to TRBD1. Germline assignment: CDR1 SEHNR and CDR2 FQNEAQ (reference sequence). The CDR3 loop spans 16 amino acids. V lost 5 bases and J lost 7; bases outside the gene matches: 11. The CDR3, as DNA: TGTGCCAGCAGCCCCGGGCGACAGGGGGCTGGGCAGCCCCAGCATTTT. Protein product: CASSPGRQGAGQPQHF.

This chain uses TRBV6-4 with TRBJ2-2, with D possibly being TRBD2 (6 bases). The CDR3 runs to 14 residues. Germline CDR1 is MRHNA and CDR2 is SNTAGT. Trimming shortened V by 5 bases and J by 2 bases, and 9 bases separated the two germline ends. The CDR3 DNA sequence: TGTGCCAGCAGTCAGGGACTCAACACCGGGGAGCTGTTTTTT. Amino acids: CASSQGLNTGELFF.

This clone was seen more than once but under ten times. The chain joins TRBV30 to TRBJ1-1; D is undetermined. CDR1 and CDR2 from the germline V gene are GTSNPN and SVGIG (reference sequence). V was cut by 5 bases and J by 8 bases, with 9 bases left in between. The CDR3 is made up of 10 amino acids. CDR3 sequence reads: CAWGGPEAFF. CDR3 DNA: TGTGCCTGGGGAGGACCAGAAGCTTTCTTT.

V is TRBV29-1 and J is TRBJ2-2; possibly TRBD2 for D (6 bases). Germline CDR1 is SQVTM and CDR2 is ANQGSEA. This CDR3 contains 12 residues. Trimming removed 6 bases at V and 6 bases at J, with 11 bases between. The CDR3 reads CSVGGAAGELFF. CDR3 sequence (DNA): TGCAGCGTGGGGGGTGCGGCCGGGGAGCTGTTTTTT.

V usage is TRBV7-9 and J usage is TRBJ1-4; 11 positions agree with TRBD1. In germline, CDR1 is SEHNR, CDR2 FQNEAQ (reference sequence). J lost 6 bases, V lost 8 bases, and 5 bases had no gene match. This CDR3 is built from 14 residues. Here the CDR3 reads CASPPGQGDEKLFF. For the CDR3, the DNA is TGTGCCAGCCCCCCGGGACAGGGGGATGAAAAACTGTTTTTT.

The J gene is TRBJ2-1, the V gene TRBV19; the match to TRBD2 covers 12 bases. Germline V lookup: CDR1 LNHDA, CDR2 SQIVND (reference sequence). V dropped 6 bases and J dropped 9; count of bases not matched to a gene: 6. The CDR3 is made up of 14 amino acids. DNA for the CDR3: TGTGCCAGTAGCCCGACTAGCGGGAGTGGTGAGCAGTTCTTC. It specifies CASSPTSGSGEQFF. Complete variable domain (other parts from reference TRBV19 and TRBJ2-1): DGGITQSPKYLFRKEGQNVTLSCEQNLNHDAMYWYRQDPGQGLRLIYYSQIVNDFQKGDIAEGYSVSREKKESFPLTVTSAQKNPTAFYLCASSPTSGSGEQFFGPGTRLTVL.

The CDR3 DNA is TGTGCCAGCAGTCCCGGGACAGGGGCGCGAGAGACCCAGTACTTC. Its translation is CASSPGTGARETQYF. The V call is TRBV28, the J call TRBJ2-5; 10 bases are a match to TRBD1. V lost 5 bases to trimming and J lost 4 bases; unmatched junction nucleotides: 7. The CDR3 has 15 residues. The V gene's germline CDR1 is MDHEN and CDR2 SYDVKM.

The chain uses TRBV2 and TRBJ2-1; D may be TRBD1 (6 bases). V shed 5 bases and J shed 5 bases, with 16 bases lying between them. The CDR3 is made up of 15 amino acids. Germline V gene sequence: CDR1 SNHLY, CDR2 FYNNEI. CDR3 nucleotides: TGTGCCAGCAGTAACAGGGTATTGAGGAACAATGAGCAGTTCTTC. Its protein product is CASSNRVLRNNEQFF.

The chain uses TRBV7-8 and TRBJ1-2, with 8 nucleotides matching TRBD1. J gave up 3 bases and V 2 bases, and 2 bases lay outside the gene matches. The CDR3 sequence is 14 residues long. Germline V gene sequence: CDR1 SGHVS, CDR2 FQNEAQ. The CDR3 DNA reads as TGTGCCAGCAGCTTATCGGGACAGGACTATGGCTACACCTTC. Translating gives CASSLSGQDYGYTF.

This chain links TRBV7-2 with TRBJ1-2; weak D call: TRBD1 (6 bases). Germline V lookup: CDR1 SGHTA, CDR2 FQGNSA. This CDR3 spans 15 amino acids. Deletions cut 1 base from V and 3 bases from J, with 12 bases between. The CDR3 region is CASSLVGQTDYGYTF. In DNA, the CDR3 is TGTGCCAGCAGCTTAGTTGGACAGACCGACTATGGCTACACCTTC.

The rearrangement links TRBV7-6 to TRBJ1-2, with 8 bases identical to TRBD1. V lost 5 bases and J lost 8; bases outside the gene matches: 7. The length of the CDR3 is 13 residues. Per the germline V gene, CDR1 is SGHVS and CDR2 is FNYEAQ. This chain's CDR3 is CASSHGQGYGYTF. The CDR3 region has the DNA TGTGCCAGCAGCCACGGACAGGGCTACGGCTACACCTTC.

The chain joins TRBV6-5 to TRBJ2-5; D perhaps matches TRBD1 (5 bases). V dropped 0 bases and J dropped 5 bases, with 13 bases sitting between them. The CDR3 sequence is 15 residues long. The germline V gene encodes CDR1 MNHEY and CDR2 SVGAGI. The CDR3 protein is CASSYSYQGGETQYF. In DNA form, the CDR3 reads TGTGCCAGCAGTTACTCATATCAGGGCGGCGAGACCCAGTACTTC.

The chain employs TRBV19 and TRBJ2-1; 12 bases line up with TRBD2. J lost 4 bases, V lost 3 bases, and 7 bases had no gene match. Germline V lookup: CDR1 LNHDA, CDR2 SQIVND (reference sequence). The CDR3 runs to 17 residues. The CDR3 loop is CASSIPLLAGGYNEQFF. The CDR3 bases are TGTGCCAGTAGTATCCCCCTACTAGCGGGGGGTTACAATGAGCAGTTCTTC.

This rearrangement joins TRBV5-5 to TRBJ1-1; D might be TRBD1 (6 bases). The CDR3 is 14 amino acids. The germline gives CDR1 SGHKS, CDR2 YYEKEE (reference sequence). The ends were cut back, 0 bases at V and 3 bases at J, with 9 bases in the middle. The CDR3 loop is CASSLVGGDTEAFF. CDR3 DNA: TGTGCCAGCAGCTTGGTAGGGGGTGACACTGAAGCTTTCTTT. Combining the CDR3 with reference TRBV5-5 and TRBJ1-1 gives the whole variable domain DAGVTQSPTHLIKTRGQQVTLRCSPISGHKSVSWYQQVLGQGPQFIFQYYEKEERGRGNFPDRFSARQFPNYSSELNVNALLLGDSALYLCASSLVGGDTEAFFGQGTRLTVV.

In DNA, the CDR3 is TGTGCCAGCATCCTTGGGCCCTACACCACCGGGGAGCTGTTTTTT. Its protein product is CASILGPYTTGELFF. The chain carries TRBV7-2 and TRBJ2-2; D remains ambiguous. Germline CDR1 is SGHTA and CDR2 is FQGNSA. This CDR3 region has 15 residues. V lost 7 bases to trimming and J lost 4 bases, with 16 bases between them.

The rearrangement joins TRBV19 to TRBJ2-2; 9 nucleotides match TRBD2. V lost 5 bases, J lost 6 bases, and 10 bases stayed unmatched. The CDR3 totals 16 residues. The V gene's germline CDR1 is LNHDA and CDR2 SQIVND (reference sequence). The chain's CDR3 is CASSLLPGLASGELFF. CDR3 sequence (DNA): TGTGCCAGTAGTCTCCTCCCGGGACTAGCCTCCGGGGAGCTGTTTTTT.

The V gene is TRBV2, the J gene TRBJ1-5, with unresolved D. CDR1 is SNHLY, CDR2 FYNNEI, per germline. Trimming took 3 bases from V and 4 from J, leaving 4 bases between them. The CDR3 spans 12 residues. The CDR3: CASSDGNQPQHF. The CDR3 region has the DNA TGTGCCAGCAGTGACGGGAATCAGCCCCAGCATTTT.

In nucleotides, the CDR3 is TGTGCCATCAGTGAGTCACGACAGGGTGAGGGCTACACCTTC. Translated, it gives CAISESRQGEGYTF. The chain has TRBV10-3 and TRBJ1-2; 7 nucleotides line up with TRBD1. Per germline, CDR1 ENHRY and CDR2 SYGVKD. The trim removed 0 bases at V and 8 bases at J, leaving 6 bases unmatched. The CDR3 totals 14 residues.

Written as DNA, the CDR3 is TGCGCCAGCAGCTTGGATGTTAGCGGGGGGGCAGCGCAGTATTTT. Translated, it gives CASSLDVSGGAAQYF. The chain couples TRBV5-1 to TRBJ2-3, with 11 bases fitting TRBD2. Unmatched junction bases numbered 7, after V lost 0 bases and J lost 10 bases. This CDR3 comprises 15 residues. CDR1 is SGHRS, CDR2 YFSETQ, per germline.

This clone was recorded only once. The gene calls are TRBV28 and TRBJ2-7, with 9 bases identical to TRBD1. Germline V lookup: CDR1 MDHEN, CDR2 SYDVKM. The length of the CDR3 is 14 residues. Trimming took 8 bases from V and 1 from J; bases not matched to a gene: 6. Written as DNA, the CDR3 is TGTGCCAGCTACTCGGGACAGGGATCCTACGAGCAGTACTTC. Translating it yields CASYSGQGSYEQYF.